This T cell receptor beta chain originates from a study of blood T cell repertoires in COVID-19 (dated by TCRdb to about 2020). Background on the whole study: Samples covering the acute and convalescent phases of COVID-19 were provided by collaborators in the United States, Italy and Spain. The prospective study material was composed of cDNA or gDNA derived from T cells, B-cell-depleted T cells, or PBMCs. Subjects who had been exposed to COVID-19, were actively infected with it, or had recovered from it provided the deeply sampled blood TCRbeta repertoires that made up the dataset. The repertoires were made available in a free public database intended to serve as a resource for research on the immune response to SARS-CoV-2. The samples were drawn from two sources: the first 160 participants of the ongoing ImmuneRACE study, and approximately 1,300 subjects contributed by 6 global collaborators. Nearly every sample came with metadata listing a de-identified subject ID, COVID-19 status, age in years and sex. HLA class I and class II types, where available, came from metadata supplied by the sample provider rather than from assay-based typing. The study at large found these results: The amount of clinical and demographic metadata varied by source and participant and was provided uncurated.

TCRbeta CDR3 regions were amplified from genomic DNA using the immunoSEQ Assay, a bias-controlled multiplex PCR. Under the source paper's analysis protocol: The number of nucleated cells in each sample was estimated from the amplification of reference gene primers within the assay. To quantify the absolute abundance of each unique TCRbeta CDR3 rearrangement, sequence reads were collapsed and filtered. For each sample, productive Simpson clonality was calculated as the square root of Simpson's diversity index across productive rearrangements. TCRdb's version of the immuneACCESS table is confined to in-frame rearrangements and falls short of the full clone set. An unresolved V gene accounts for under half of the shortfall where checked; the remainder is of unknown origin. D and trimming were read from the DNA, whereas the V and J calls and clone size are those reported in that table. The sample table contains about 150,000 clones; only one count was recorded for roughly four fifths of them. The ten largest account for roughly 2% of the sample.

V lost 1 base and J lost 10 bases; the stretch between them is 17 bases long. The germline V gene sets CDR1 to SGHDN and CDR2 to FVKESK. Taken from cysteine to phenylalanine, the CDR3 has 14 residues. Only CDR3 DNA remains: 42 bases, in frame from the first base. This clone has just a few counts. Its antigen is currently not known. No per-base quality is available; no much larger clone lies one base away. Whole blood was collected in K2EDTA tubes by collaborating institutions according to the institutions' own protocols. For TCRbeta analysis, collaborators shipped samples as frozen whole blood, isolated PBMCs, or DNA extracted from either of those sample types.

The sequence was collected from a woman older than 75 with acute or convalescent COVID-19. The source material was peripheral blood. Recombination connected TRBV14 to TRBJ2-7, and perhaps TRBD2 as D gene, on 5 matching bases. The CDR3 reads CASSQAKELAKQYF. The DNA sequence is given as TGTGCCAGCAGCCAAGCGAAAGAGCTAGCTAAACAGTACTTC.